This entry lists 5 T cell receptor beta chains sequenced from one sample in a study of Ad26.COV2.S vaccination and SARS-CoV-2 variants. Treatment defined: some 19 received Ad26.COV2.S at low or high dose, single or two shots; roughly 5 received placebo; per-sample allocation not given. Sampling happened 63 days after the first vaccine or placebo injection. Repertoires were generated with immunoSEQ multiplex PCR, while TCRdb's copy carries only in-frame clones and drops some. This sample has some 390,000 clones, with 75% to 90% found just once. The specimen comprised peripheral blood, sampled in a trial of Ad26.COV2.S vaccine versus placebo. These receptors came from a person aged 18 to 65 who received the Ad26.COV2.S COVID-19 vaccine or a placebo.

On this clone: The junction differs from germline at one of its ends, possibly a read error. V and J are TRBV5-1 and TRBJ2-1; possible D gene TRBD2, 6 bases. The CDR3 is made up of 15 amino acids. From germline, CDR1 is SGHRS and CDR2 YFSETQ. CDR3 amino acids: CASSLPSVSYNERFF. The CDR3 DNA sequence: TGCGCCAGCAGCTTGCCTAGCGTCAGCTACAATGAGCGGTTCTTC. The whole variable domain, filled in from reference TRBV5-1 and TRBJ2-1, reads KAGVTQTPRYLIKTRGQQVTLSCSPISGHRSVSWYQQTPGQGLQFLFEYFSETQRNKGNFPGRFSGRQFSNSRSEMNVSTLELGDSALYLCASSLPSVSYNERFFGPGTRLTVL.

The chain is built from TRBV7-2 and TRBJ1-6; D gene ambiguous. V was shortened by 1 base and J by 7 bases, with 11 bases between the two germline ends. This CDR3 region has 15 residues. Germline lookup yields CDR1 SGHTA and CDR2 FQGNSA. The CDR3 sequence: CASSLGGEPNSPLHF. In nucleotides, the CDR3 is TGTGCCAGCAGCTTAGGCGGGGAACCAAATTCACCCCTCCACTTT.

This clone came up once. The chain has TRBV2 and TRBJ2-2; D perhaps matches TRBD1 (6 bases). This CDR3 comprises 14 residues. V gave up 8 bases and J gave up 6 bases, with 16 bases separating them. Germline lookup yields CDR1 SNHLY and CDR2 FYNNEI. CDR3 sequence: CASGTGLGAGELFF. In DNA form, the CDR3 reads TGTGCCAGCGGAACAGGGTTGGGGGCCGGGGAGCTGTTTTTT. The full variable domain, in which reference TRBV2 and TRBJ2-2 provide the parts outside the CDR3, is EPEVTQTPSHQVTQMGQEVILRCVPISNHLYFYWYRQILGQKVEFLVSFYNNEISEKSEIFDDQFSVERPDGSNFTLKIRSTKLEDSAMYFCASGTGLGAGELFFGEGSRLTVL.

The gene calls are TRBV5-1 and TRBJ1-1; D is unclear. The CDR3 contains 14 residues. CDR1 and CDR2 (germline): SGHRS, YFSETQ. V gave up 4 bases and J gave up 4 bases, with 14 bases separating them. The CDR3 reads CASSVDSRVTEAFF. In DNA, the CDR3 is TGCGCCAGCAGCGTGGACTCGAGGGTCACTGAAGCTTTCTTT.

This sequence joins TRBV4-3 and TRBJ2-3; D is unclear. Germline V gives CDR1 LGHNA, CDR2 YSLEER. This CDR3 has 14 residues. V dropped 0 bases and J dropped 3 bases, with 7 bases sitting between them. CDR3 coding DNA: TGCGCCAGCAGCCAAGATGTGGGGACAGATACGCAGTATTTT. Translation: CASSQDVGTDTQYF.